The 16 T cell receptor beta chains below all came from one sample that was sequenced in a study of T cells in tuberculosis (dated by TCRdb to 2017 to 2018). The library was made by the immunoSEQ multiplex PCR assay. TCRdb holds this immuneACCESS table with in-frame rearrangements only. Some clones are missing; in checked studies, unresolved V genes explain under half, and the rest has no known cause. This sample is represented by over 25,000 clones; about 92% of them were singletons. The ten biggest clones cover approximately 7% of the sample. Interpreted using the paper, the time point label stands for: new active TB diagnosis, blood taken before or within 7 days of starting treatment. The sample here was PBMCs, taken at tuberculosis diagnosis. Source of these receptors: an adult with tuberculosis. Some clones in this sample may be carry-over from other donors' samples.

This chain joins TRBV4-2 and TRBJ2-7; 9 positions agree with TRBD2. The V and J ends lost 4 bases and 0 bases, in that order; junction bases with no gene match: 10. CDR3 length: 17 amino acids. Germline CDR1 and CDR2: LGHNA and YNFKEQ. This chain's CDR3 is CASSLEHAGGPSYEQYF. CDR3 bases: TGTGCCAGCAGCCTCGAGCACGCGGGGGGGCCCTCCTACGAGCAGTACTTC.

The chain carries TRBV18 and TRBJ1-2; 10 bases fit TRBD1. Germline trimming cut 5 bases from V and 7 bases from J; bases unmatched to any gene: 7. The CDR3 extends over 14 amino acids. Per the germline V gene, CDR1 is KGHSH and CDR2 is LQKENI. Written as DNA, the CDR3 is TGTGCCAGCTCATCAGACAGGGGGCGCGGTGGCTACACCTTC. Protein product: CASSSDRGRGGYTF.

This chain uses TRBV6-1 with TRBJ2-7, with D possibly being TRBD2 (5 bases). Looked up from germline, CDR1 is MNHNS and CDR2 is SASEGT. The ends were cut back, 1 base at V and 3 bases at J, with 13 bases in the middle. The CDR3 is 15 residues long. The CDR3, as DNA: TGTGCCAGCAGTGAAGAGAGGGTCCCTAGCTACGAGCAGTACTTC. This translates into CASSEERVPSYEQYF.

The chain combines TRBV27 with TRBJ2-3; no definite D call. The CDR3 runs to 13 residues. Between the trimmed V and J ends, which lost 0 bases and 2 bases, there was a span of 3 bases. Germline V gene lookup returns CDR1 MNHEY and CDR2 SMNVEV (reference sequence). CDR3 in DNA: TGTGCCAGCAGTTTATCCTCCACAGATACGCAGTATTTT. Amino acids: CASSLSSTDTQYF.

This chain links TRBV5-5 with TRBJ2-7; D possibly corresponds to TRBD1 (5 bases). Looked up from germline, CDR1 is SGHKS and CDR2 is YYEKEE (reference sequence). V was shortened by 0 bases and J by 6 bases, with 13 bases between the two germline ends. This CDR3 contains 14 residues. The CDR3 coding sequence is TGTGCCAGCAGCTTGGTGCAGGGCATCGGCGAGCAGTACTTC. Protein sequence: CASSLVQGIGEQYF. Together with reference TRBV5-5 and TRBJ2-7, the CDR3 gives the full variable domain: DAGVTQSPTHLIKTRGQQVTLRCSPISGHKSVSWYQQVLGQGPQFIFQYYEKEERGRGNFPDRFSARQFPNYSSELNVNALLLGDSALYLCASSLVQGIGEQYFGPGTRLTVT.

The chain is built from TRBV6-1 and TRBJ2-2; 8 nucleotides align to TRBD2. The CDR3 has 15 residues. Germline CDR1 and CDR2: MNHNS and SASEGT. Losses at the gene ends were 4 bases for V and 3 bases for J; bases not matched to a gene: 4. CDR3 loop: CASSGRGGYTGELFF. CDR3 coding DNA: TGTGCCAGCAGTGGCCGGGGGGGTTACACCGGGGAGCTGTTTTTT.

This chain links TRBV7-3 with TRBJ2-1; TRBD2 matches at 8 bases. The CDR3 consists of 19 residues. Germline values: CDR1 SGHTA, CDR2 FQGTGA. Losses at the gene ends were 5 bases for V and 8 bases for J; bases not matched to a gene: 23. CDR3 nucleotides: TGTGCCAGCAGCCCCTTTCCCGCACAGTTTGGGACTAGGAGCGATGAGCAGTTCTTC. This gives the protein CASSPFPAQFGTRSDEQFF.

The chain employs TRBV27 and TRBJ2-2, with D perhaps matching TRBD1 (5 bases). This CDR3 contains 22 residues. CDR1 is MNHEY and CDR2 is SMNVEV in the germline V gene (reference sequence). V lost 4 bases and J 1 base, leaving 31 bases between the germline ends. In nucleotides, the CDR3 is TGTGCCAGCAGTTCTACGACAGCAACTTCAACCCAACCCGAACGGAACACCGGGGAGCTGTTTTTT. This codes for CASSSTTATSTQPERNTGELFF.

This clone ranks as medium-sized (0.01 to 0.1%). The chain employs TRBV9 and TRBJ2-1; the match to TRBD2 covers 11 bases. The CDR3 has 17 residues. In germline, CDR1 is SGDLS, CDR2 YYNGEE. Germline trimming cut 0 bases from V and 5 bases from J; bases unmatched to any gene: 7. This chain's CDR3 is CASSVESSSGGHNEQFF. The CDR3 DNA reads TGTGCCAGCAGCGTAGAATCGTCTAGCGGGGGGCACAATGAGCAGTTCTTC.

V usage is TRBV2 and J usage is TRBJ2-1; D ambiguous. Looked up from germline, CDR1 is SNHLY and CDR2 is FYNNEI. The CDR3 totals 12 residues. V lost 6 bases, J lost 8 bases, and 11 bases lay in between. As DNA, the CDR3 is TGTGCCAGCAGCTATCCCCTGTATGAGCAGTTCTTC. Its protein is CASSYPLYEQFF.

This chain uses TRBV19 with TRBJ1-5; 7 bases fit TRBD1. Trimming cost V 9 bases and J 0 bases; bases outside gene matches: 14. The CDR3 consists of 17 residues. Germline V gene sequence: CDR1 LNHDA, CDR2 SQIVND (reference sequence). The DNA of the CDR3 is TGTGCCAGCCAAAAACAGGGGTGGGGCTATAGCAATCAGCCCCAGCATTTT. This codes for CASQKQGWGYSNQPQHF.

The chain uses TRBV5-1 and TRBJ2-7; TRBD2 is a possible D gene (5 bases). This CDR3 has 14 residues. The germline V gene encodes CDR1 SGHRS and CDR2 YFSETQ. The germline V and J ends were trimmed by 1 base and 2 bases, with 10 bases remaining between them. DNA of the CDR3: TGCGCCAGCAGCTTGCTTAGCGATACCTACGAGCAGTACTTC. Its protein is CASSLLSDTYEQYF. Based on the CDR3 plus reference TRBV5-1 and TRBJ2-7, the full variable domain is KAGVTQTPRYLIKTRGQQVTLSCSPISGHRSVSWYQQTPGQGLQFLFEYFSETQRNKGNFPGRFSGRQFSNSRSEMNVSTLELGDSALYLCASSLLSDTYEQYFGPGTRLTVT.

The gene calls are TRBV7-9 and TRBJ2-2, with TRBD2 as a possible D gene (6 bases). CDR1 and CDR2 (germline): SEHNR, FQNEAQ (reference sequence). Trimming pared 4 bases from V and 4 bases from J, leaving 22 bases between. The CDR3 length is 18 residues. The chain's CDR3 is CASSSARRGAGGTGELFF. The CDR3 region has the DNA TGTGCCAGCAGCTCAGCAAGACGCGGGGCAGGCGGCACCGGGGAGCTGTTTTTT.

This chain connects TRBV7-9 to TRBJ1-4; TRBD1 matches 9 bases. The J segment lost 5 bases and the V segment lost 1 base, leaving 5 bases of the junction unmatched. The CDR3 consists of 16 residues. Germline assignment: CDR1 SEHNR and CDR2 FQNEAQ (reference sequence). The CDR3 DNA sequence: TGTGCCAGCAGCTTAGACTCGGGACAGGGAAATGAAAAACTGTTTTTT. Amino acids: CASSLDSGQGNEKLFF.

The V gene is TRBV19, the J gene TRBJ1-2, with D maybe TRBD1 (5 bases). CDR1 is LNHDA, CDR2 SQIVND, per germline (reference sequence). The CDR3 contains 16 residues. V was trimmed by 1 base and J by 4 bases, leaving 16 bases between them. CDR3 DNA sequence: TGTGCCAGTAGTATAGCCGGCTGGGAGGGGAGCTATGGCTACACCTTC. Translation: CASSIAGWEGSYGYTF.

The V gene is TRBV5-1, the J gene TRBJ1-3, with a possible D match to TRBD1 (6 bases). V gave up 5 bases and J gave up 1 base, with 22 bases separating them. CDR1 is SGHRS, CDR2 YFSETQ, per germline. This CDR3 has 18 amino acids. CDR3 amino acids: CASSRFGTSLGSGNTIYF. The CDR3 DNA is TGCGCCAGCAGTCGCTTTGGGACAAGCTTAGGGTCTGGAAACACCATATATTTT.